One sample yielded the 25 T cell receptor beta chains listed below, sequenced in a study of somatic mutations in cytotoxic T cells in rheumatoid arthritis. Method: immunoSEQ multiplex PCR; TCRdb's copy keeps in-frame clones and lacks some. The table has roughly 35,000 clones, more than 80% seen once. The sequencing input was CD8+ T cells sorted from blood. Source of these receptors: a man in his forties in good health.

The V and J genes are TRBV5-1 and TRBJ2-7; tentatively, D is TRBD1 (6 bases). V was cut by 0 bases and J by 2 bases, with 9 bases left in between. The CDR3 is made up of 14 amino acids. Looked up from germline, CDR1 is SGHRS and CDR2 is YFSETQ. The CDR3 spells CASSLAGTPYEQYF. CDR3 DNA: TGCGCCAGCAGCTTGGCCGGGACACCCTACGAGCAGTACTTC.

The chain carries TRBV19 and TRBJ2-3; 11 bases line up with TRBD2. Germline V gene sequence: CDR1 LNHDA, CDR2 SQIVND (reference sequence). V shed 2 bases and J 4 bases; nucleotides not matched to a gene: 8. There are 17 residues in the CDR3. The CDR3 sequence: CASSIRGLADEADTQYF. In DNA, the CDR3 is TGTGCCAGTAGTATAAGGGGACTAGCGGACGAAGCAGATACGCAGTATTTT.

The CDR3 bases are TGCGCCAGCAGCTCCCCTGGGGGGCTGGGTGAAAAACTGTTTTTT. Its translation is CASSSPGGLGEKLFF. The chain is built from TRBV5-1 and TRBJ1-4; D might be TRBD1 (6 bases). With 3 bases removed from V and 7 bases from J, the gap between germline ends came to 16 bases. This CDR3 has 15 residues. Germline CDR1 reads SGHRS; CDR2 reads YFSETQ.

This chain uses TRBV4-1 with TRBJ1-2, with D perhaps matching TRBD1 (5 bases). Trimming took 2 bases from V and 2 from J, leaving 12 bases between them. The length of the CDR3 is 15 residues. CDR1 and CDR2 from the germline V gene are MGHRA and YSYEKL. The CDR3 protein is CASSQPWGENYGYTF. The CDR3 bases are TGCGCCAGCAGCCAACCATGGGGGGAAAACTATGGCTACACCTTC.

The chain carries TRBV25-1 and TRBJ1-6; a weak D match, TRBD1 (5 bases). The CDR3 length is 14 residues. Germline values: CDR1 MGHDK, CDR2 SYGVNS. Trimming took 8 bases from V and 0 from J, leaving 8 bases between them. CDR3 DNA: TGTGCCAGCGGGGGGGACTCCTATAATTCACCCCTCCACTTT. Amino acids: CASGGDSYNSPLHF.

This clone appeared a few times. The chain links TRBV4-2 to TRBJ2-7, with 8 positions matching TRBD2. J was trimmed by 0 bases and V by 2 bases; bases with no gene match: 3. This CDR3 has 15 amino acids. Germline values: CDR1 LGHNA, CDR2 YNFKEQ. The CDR3 bases are TGTGCCAGCAGCCAAACTAGCGGAGTCTCCTACGAGCAGTACTTC. Translated, it gives CASSQTSGVSYEQYF.

The V gene is TRBV27, the J gene TRBJ2-1; D might be TRBD2 (6 bases). CDR3 length equals 16 residues. In germline, CDR1 is MNHEY, CDR2 SMNVEV (reference sequence). Between the trimmed V and J ends, which lost 3 bases and 7 bases, there was a span of 19 bases. CDR3 sequence (DNA): TGTGCCAGCAGTTTGCTTCCGGCGAACCGGGGGAATGAGCAGTTCTTC. As protein: CASSLLPANRGNEQFF.

The CDR3 DNA follows: TGTGCCAGCAGACCGGGGGGAAACGGAACCTACGAGCAGTACTTC. Protein sequence: CASRPGGNGTYEQYF. The rearrangement joins TRBV7-9 to TRBJ2-7, with 7 bases that match TRBD2. The CDR3 loop spans 15 amino acids. With 6 bases clipped from V and 2 bases from J, the junction kept 10 bases outside the gene matches. Germline CDR1 is SEHNR and CDR2 is FQNEAQ (reference sequence).

This clone turned up a few times. The CDR3 protein is CASSIRDRYTEAFF. The DNA of the CDR3 is TGTGCCAGTAGTATCCGGGACAGATACACTGAAGCTTTCTTT. V gene TRBV19 combines with J gene TRBJ1-1; 7 bases match TRBD1. In germline, CDR1 is LNHDA, CDR2 SQIVND (reference sequence). This CDR3 has 14 amino acids. V shed 3 bases, J shed 3 bases, and the junction held 4 bases outside the gene matches.

The chain recombines TRBV21-1 with TRBJ2-2; no check of the table's D call, TRBD2, against the DNA was made. TRBV21-1 is assigned pseudogene status. This CDR3 contains 10 residues. The DNA of the CDR3 is TGTGCCGACGGGACCGGGGAGCTGTTTTTT. Amino acid sequence: CADGTGELFF.

This clone was seen a handful of times. The chain joins TRBV5-4 to TRBJ1-1, with TRBD1 matching over 8 bases. With 3 bases clipped from V and 6 bases from J, the junction kept 10 bases outside the gene matches. This CDR3 has 15 amino acids. Germline CDR1 is SGHNT and CDR2 is YYREEE (reference sequence). The CDR3 bases are TGTGCCAGCAGCTACCTCGGACAGGGAGGTGCTGAAGCTTTCTTT. Translation: CASSYLGQGGAEAFF.

V and J are TRBV7-8 and TRBJ1-1; TRBD1 matches at 8 bases. This CDR3 has 15 amino acids. CDR1 is SGHVS and CDR2 is FQNEAQ in the germline V gene. With 2 bases clipped from V and 3 bases from J, the junction kept 5 bases outside the gene matches. The CDR3 DNA reads as TGTGCCAGCAGCTTACTCGGACAGGGACACACTGAAGCTTTCTTT. It codes for CASSLLGQGHTEAFF.

This sequence joins TRBV9 and TRBJ2-7; 7 positions match TRBD2. With 0 bases clipped from V and 5 bases from J, the junction kept 5 bases outside the gene matches. CDR1 and CDR2 from the germline V gene are SGDLS and YYNGEE. The CDR3 totals 14 residues. For the CDR3, the DNA is TGTGCCAGCAGCGTAGGCGGGAGCGGGAACGAGCAGTACTTC. Residues: CASSVGGSGNEQYF.

Here the CDR3 DNA reads TGTGCCAGCAGCGGCTCGGGATCCAATCAGCCCCAGCATTTT. This codes for CASSGSGSNQPQHF. The chain links TRBV9 to TRBJ1-5; no firm D call. V gave up 3 bases and J gave up 3 bases, with 10 bases separating them. This CDR3 is 14 amino acids long. Germline lookup yields CDR1 SGDLS and CDR2 YYNGEE.

The rearrangement links TRBV29-1 to TRBJ2-7; TRBD1 is a possible D gene (5 bases). This CDR3 has 11 amino acids. Trimming took 4 bases from V and 6 from J, leaving 10 bases between them. From germline, CDR1 is SQVTM and CDR2 ANQGSEA. CDR3 residues: CSVVRGIEQYF. CDR3 DNA sequence: TGCAGCGTTGTAAGGGGAATCGAGCAGTACTTC.

The V call is TRBV6-5, the J call TRBJ2-1, with no clear D. This CDR3 has 11 amino acids. The germline V gene has CDR1 MNHEY and CDR2 SVGAGI. Trimming pared 3 bases from V and 7 bases from J, leaving 4 bases between. The CDR3, as DNA: TGTGCCAGCAGTTATCGTAATGAGCAGTTCTTC. Its translation is CASSYRNEQFF.

This clone was seen a few times. The chain is built from TRBV14 and TRBJ2-7, with D uncertain. The CDR3 spans 13 residues. The germline CDR1 and CDR2 sequences are SGHDN and FVKESK. The V end lost 2 bases, the J end lost 4 bases, and 9 bases lay between the germline ends. CDR3 DNA: TGTGCCAGCAGCCAAATGGGCAGTTACGAGCAGTACTTC. It translates to CASSQMGSYEQYF.

This chain joins TRBV7-9 and TRBJ1-3; a possible D gene is TRBD1 (5 bases). The CDR3 extends over 15 amino acids. Trimming cost V 1 base and J 4 bases, with 11 bases left between them. Per germline, CDR1 SEHNR and CDR2 FQNEAQ (reference sequence). This CDR3 reads CASSLGPGFGNTIYF. CDR3 DNA sequence: TGTGCCAGCAGCTTAGGTCCAGGGTTCGGAAACACCATATATTTT.

This rearrangement joins TRBV9 to TRBJ2-1; D is possibly TRBD2 (5 bases). V lost 4 bases and J 7 bases, leaving 12 bases between the germline ends. The CDR3 has 13 amino acids. Per germline, CDR1 SGDLS and CDR2 YYNGEE. For the CDR3, the DNA is TGTGCCAGCAGCCCCCGGGATGAAAATGAGCAGTTCTTC. Amino acid sequence: CASSPRDENEQFF.

The chain combines TRBV30 with TRBJ2-1, with TRBD2 matching over 11 bases. The length of the CDR3 is 13 residues. Germline loops: CDR1 GTSNPN, CDR2 SVGIG (reference sequence). V shed 0 bases, J shed 8 bases, and the junction held 0 bases outside the gene matches. The CDR3 loop is CAWSVLAGDEQFF. DNA for the CDR3: TGTGCCTGGAGTGTACTAGCGGGAGATGAGCAGTTCTTC.

The chain uses TRBV5-4 and TRBJ2-3; 9 bases align to TRBD2. The germline CDR1 and CDR2 sequences are SGHNT and YYREEE (reference sequence). The CDR3 has 15 amino acids. V trimming: 4 bases; J trimming: 7 bases; junction bases outside the gene matches: 10. The CDR3 nucleotides read TGTGCCAGCAGCCCTGGGGCTAGCGGGACGAATACGCAGTATTTT. Translating it yields CASSPGASGTNTQYF.

Written as DNA, the CDR3 is TGCGCCAGCAGCCAAGATCAAGACGGGACCGGGGAGCTGTTTTTT. This codes for CASSQDQDGTGELFF. This chain connects TRBV4-3 to TRBJ2-2; D not certain. Trimming stripped 0 bases from V and 5 bases from J, with 10 bases between. Germline-derived CDR1 and CDR2 are LGHNA and YSLEER. The CDR3 has 15 residues.

The chain is built from TRBV5-1 and TRBJ1-4; D is undetermined. Germline values: CDR1 SGHRS, CDR2 YFSETQ. V was cut by 0 bases and J by 6 bases, with 9 bases left in between. The CDR3 runs 14 residues. The chain's CDR3 is CASSLVSEDEKLFF. CDR3 bases: TGCGCCAGCAGCTTGGTTAGTGAGGATGAAAAACTGTTTTTT.

CDR3 in DNA: TGTGCCAGTAGTATAGGCGGGAGCAGATACAATGAGCAGTTCTTC. Protein sequence: CASSIGGSRYNEQFF. The V call is TRBV19, the J call TRBJ2-1; 7 bases fit TRBD2. The CDR3 has 15 amino acids. V gave up 1 base and J gave up 4 bases; unmatched junction bases: 4. The V gene's germline CDR1 is LNHDA and CDR2 SQIVND (reference sequence). Filled out from reference TRBV19 and TRBJ2-1, the complete variable domain reads DGGITQSPKYLFRKEGQNVTLSCEQNLNHDAMYWYRQDPGQGLRLIYYSQIVNDFQKGDIAEGYSVSREKKESFPLTVTSAQKNPTAFYLCASSIGGSRYNEQFFGPGTRLTVL.

The rearrangement links TRBV29-1 to TRBJ2-1; maybe TRBD1 (6 bases). The V and J ends lost 2 bases and 5 bases respectively, with 13 bases between them. Germline lookup yields CDR1 SQVTM and CDR2 ANQGSEA. The CDR3 length is 14 residues. CDR3: CSVEWGRADNEQFF. Written as DNA, the CDR3 is TGCAGCGTTGAATGGGGGCGGGCAGACAATGAGCAGTTCTTC.